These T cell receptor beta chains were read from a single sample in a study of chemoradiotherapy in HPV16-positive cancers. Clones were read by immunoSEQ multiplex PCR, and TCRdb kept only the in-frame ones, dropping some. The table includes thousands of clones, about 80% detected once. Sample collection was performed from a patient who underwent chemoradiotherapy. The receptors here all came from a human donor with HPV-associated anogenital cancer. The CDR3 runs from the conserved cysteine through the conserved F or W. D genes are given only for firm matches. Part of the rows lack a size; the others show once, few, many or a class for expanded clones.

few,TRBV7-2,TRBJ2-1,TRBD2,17,TGTGCCAGCAGCCTATTCGGGACTAGCGGGAGCTACAATGAGCAGTTCTTC,CASSLFGTSGSYNEQFF
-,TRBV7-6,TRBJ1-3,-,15,TGTGCCAGCAGCTTATCGGGAAGCTCTGGAAACACCATATATTTT,CASSLSGSSGNTIYF
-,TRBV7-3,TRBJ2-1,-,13,TGTGCCAGCAGCTTAGTCGGACACAATGAGCAGTTCTTC,CASSLVGHNEQFF
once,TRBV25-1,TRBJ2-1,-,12,TGTGCCAGCGGGTACCGCTGGGAGGAGCAGTTCTTC,CASGYRWEEQFF
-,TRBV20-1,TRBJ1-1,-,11,TGCAGTGCTAGACTAGACATTCAAGCTTTCTTT,CSARLDIQAFF
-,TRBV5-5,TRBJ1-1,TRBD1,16,TGTGCCAGCAGCAGCCGGACAGGATACACGAACACTGAAGCTTTCTTT,CASSSRTGYTNTEAFF
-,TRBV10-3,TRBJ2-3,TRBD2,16,TGTGCCATCAGTGAAGGTACTAGCGGCGGCACAGATACGCAGTATTTT,CAISEGTSGGTDTQYF
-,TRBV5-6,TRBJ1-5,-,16,TGTGCCAGCAGCTTTGGATGGGGGGATAGCAATCAGCCCCAGCATTTT,CASSFGWGDSNQPQHF
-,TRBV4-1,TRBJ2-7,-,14,TGCGCCAGCAGCCAAGATCGGGGCTACTACGAGCAGTACTTC,CASSQDRGYYEQYF
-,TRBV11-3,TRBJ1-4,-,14,TGTGCCAGCAGCTTAAGGGGGGATAATGAAAAACTGTTTTTT,CASSLRGDNEKLFF
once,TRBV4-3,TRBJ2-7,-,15,TGCGCCAGCAGCCGCGAATTAGAGAGCTCCTACGAGCAGTACTTC,CASSRELESSYEQYF
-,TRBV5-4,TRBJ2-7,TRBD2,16,TGTGCCAGCAGCTCGGGGGGTCGCGGCTTCTCCTACGAGCAGTACTTC,CASSSGGRGFSYEQYF
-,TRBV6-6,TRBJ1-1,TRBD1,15,TGTGCCAGCAGTTACCTAAGGACAGGCGATCGTGAAGCTTTCTTT,CASSYLRTGDREAFF
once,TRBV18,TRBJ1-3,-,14,TGTGCCAGCTCGCCGGGTCGCTCTGGAAACACCATATATTTT,CASSPGRSGNTIYF
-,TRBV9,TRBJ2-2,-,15,TGTGCCAGCAGCCGACGACAGAGGAACACCGGGGAGCTGTTTTTT,CASSRRQRNTGELFF
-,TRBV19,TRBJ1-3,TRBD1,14,TGTGCCAGTAGTAGACAGGGTAGAGGAAACACCATATATTTT,CASSRQGRGNTIYF
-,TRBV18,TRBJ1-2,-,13,TGTGCCAGCTCACCAACAGATAACTATGGCTACACCTTC,CASSPTDNYGYTF
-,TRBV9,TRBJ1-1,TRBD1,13,TGTGCCAGCAGCGCTACAGGGGGCGTTGAAGCTTTCTTT,CASSATGGVEAFF
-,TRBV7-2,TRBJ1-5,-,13,TGTGCCAGCAGTCGGGACATGGGTCAGCCCCAGCATTTT,CASSRDMGQPQHF
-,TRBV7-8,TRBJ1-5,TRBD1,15,TGTGCCAGCAGCCTGGACAGGGAAAGTAGACAGCCCCAGCATTTT,CASSLDRESRQPQHF
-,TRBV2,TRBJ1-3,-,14,TGTGCCAGCAGTGAGTCCAGCTCTGGAAACACCATATATTTT,CASSESSSGNTIYF
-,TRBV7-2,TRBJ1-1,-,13,TGTGCCAGCAGCTTCGGACGGCAAACTGAAGCTTTCTTT,CASSFGRQTEAFF
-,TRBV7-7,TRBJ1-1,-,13,TGTGCCAGCAGCGTCCTACTAGGGGCCGAAGCTTTCTTT,CASSVLLGAEAFF
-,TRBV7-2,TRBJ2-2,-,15,TGTGCCAGCAGCCCAAGGGCGCTAGCGTCCGGGGAGCTGTTTTTT,CASSPRALASGELFF
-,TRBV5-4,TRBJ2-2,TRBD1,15,TGTGCCAGCAGCCCCAAGGGGGCAATATATAGGGAGCTGTTTTTT,CASSPKGAIYRELFF
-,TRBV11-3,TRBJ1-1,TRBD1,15,TGTGCCAGCAGCCCAGGCATCGGACAGGTCACTGAAGCTTTCTTT,CASSPGIGQVTEAFF
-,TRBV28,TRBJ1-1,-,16,TGTGCCAGCGGTCTTGAATTGGGGCGCGGGGGGACTGAAGCTTTCTTT,CASGLELGRGGTEAFF
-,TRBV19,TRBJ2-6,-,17,TGTGCCAGTAGTCGGGTACTGGGGAACTCTGGGGCCAACGTCCTGACTTTC,CASSRVLGNSGANVLTF
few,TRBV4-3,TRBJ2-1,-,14,TGCGCCAGCAGCCAAGACGGGCTCCGAGATGAGCAGTTCTTC,CASSQDGLRDEQFF
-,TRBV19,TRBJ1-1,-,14,TGTGCCAGTAGTATAGATCGAAGGCGGCAGAAAGCTTTCTTT,CASSIDRRRQKAFF
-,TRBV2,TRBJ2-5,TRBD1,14,TGTGCCAGCAGTGAAGGGACAGGTACAGAGACCCAGTACTTC,CASSEGTGTETQYF
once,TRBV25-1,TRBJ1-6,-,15,TGTGCCAGCAGTGAATTTGCAGGGAAGAATTCACCCCTCCACTTT,CASSEFAGKNSPLHF
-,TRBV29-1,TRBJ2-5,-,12,TGCAGCGCTCGGGGTGGGCCAGAGACCCAGTACTTC,CSARGGPETQYF
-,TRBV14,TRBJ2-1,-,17,TGTGCCAGCAGCCAGGATCAGGGTACCCTATCCTACAATGAGCAGTTCTTC,CASSQDQGTLSYNEQFF
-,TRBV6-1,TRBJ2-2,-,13,TGTGCCAGCAGTGCGCCGGCTGCCGGGGAGCTGTTTTTT,CASSAPAAGELFF
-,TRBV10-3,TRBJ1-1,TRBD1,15,TGTGCCATCAGCTCCGGGACAGTCCTTGGCACTGAAGCTTTCTTT,CAISSGTVLGTEAFF
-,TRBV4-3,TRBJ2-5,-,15,TGCGCCAGCAGCCAAGCTCCGACGGATGAAGAGACCCAGTACTTC,CASSQAPTDEETQYF
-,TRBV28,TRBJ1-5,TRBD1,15,TGTGCCAGCAGTTTGGGGACAGGAAGGCATCAGCCCCAGCATTTT,CASSLGTGRHQPQHF
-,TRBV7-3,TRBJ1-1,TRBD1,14,TGTGCCAGCAGCTTACAACAGGGGGGCACTGAAGCTTTCTTT,CASSLQQGGTEAFF
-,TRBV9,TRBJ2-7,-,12,TGTGCCAGCAGCGTAGGAGGAGCGGAGCAGTACTTC,CASSVGGAEQYF
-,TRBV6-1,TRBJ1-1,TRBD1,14,TGTGCCAGCAGTGTGTTTCAGGGGGACACTGAAGCTTTCTTT,CASSVFQGDTEAFF
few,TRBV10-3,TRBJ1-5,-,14,TGTGCCACAGGGGAGGCGACAGACAATCAGCCCCAGCATTTT,CATGEATDNQPQHF
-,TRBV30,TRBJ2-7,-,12,TGTGCCTGGAGTCCCGGGGGCTACGAGCAGTACTTC,CAWSPGGYEQYF
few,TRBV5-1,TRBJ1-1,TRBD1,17,TGCGCCAGCAGCCTACTCAGACCGGGACAGAGGAACACTGAAGCTTTCTTT,CASSLLRPGQRNTEAFF
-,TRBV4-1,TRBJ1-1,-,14,TGCGCCAGCAGCCAAGTAGCTACCGCCCATGAAGCTTTCTTT,CASSQVATAHEAFF
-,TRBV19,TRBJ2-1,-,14,TGTGCCAGTAATCACCGGGACGCAAACAATGAGCAGTTCTTC,CASNHRDANNEQFF
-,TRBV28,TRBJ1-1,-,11,TGTGCCAGCAGTTTAATTACTGAAGCTTTCTTT,CASSLITEAFF
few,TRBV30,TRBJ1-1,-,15,TGTGCCTGGAGGGCGGGGGAGTGGAGAAACACTGAAGCTTTCTTT,CAWRAGEWRNTEAFF
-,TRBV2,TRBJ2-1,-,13,TGTGCCCTTGGTCGGCCTTTTTCAGCTGAGCAGTTCTTC,CALGRPFSAEQFF
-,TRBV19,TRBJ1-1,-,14,TGTGCCAGTAGTGCGGGTCTACGAAACACTGAAGCTTTCTTT,CASSAGLRNTEAFF
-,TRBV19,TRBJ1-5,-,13,TGTGCCAGTACGCGTAGGACGTATCAGCCCCAGCATTTT,CASTRRTYQPQHF
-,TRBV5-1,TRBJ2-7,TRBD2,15,TGCGCCAGCAGCTTGGGGGGACTAGCCTCCTACGAGCAGTACTTC,CASSLGGLASYEQYF
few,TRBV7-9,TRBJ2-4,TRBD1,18,TGTGCCAGCAGCTTATGGGACAGGGGGCGCGTGGCCAAAAACATTCAGTACTTC,CASSLWDRGRVAKNIQYF
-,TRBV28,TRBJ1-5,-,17,TGTGCCAGCAGTCTTATGGGGGGATCTCGAAAAAATCAGCCCCAGCATTTT,CASSLMGGSRKNQPQHF
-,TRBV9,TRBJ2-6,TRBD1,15,TGTGCCAGCAGCAGCGACAGGGGTGGGGCCAACGTCCTGACTTTC,CASSSDRGGANVLTF
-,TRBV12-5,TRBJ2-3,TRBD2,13,TGTGCTAGTGGACTTCCGGGACTAGTTGCCCCGTATTTT,CASGLPGLVAPYF
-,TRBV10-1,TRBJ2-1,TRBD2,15,TGCGCCAGCAGTGTAGCGGGGGCCGGTGGGGATGAGCAGTTCTTC,CASSVAGAGGDEQFF
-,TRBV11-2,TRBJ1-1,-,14,TGTGCCAGCAGCTCCCCCCCTCTTAACACTGAAGCTTTCTTT,CASSSPPLNTEAFF